Following are 13 T cell receptor beta chains from one sample sequenced in a study of blood T cell repertoires in COVID-19. Method: immunoSEQ multiplex PCR; TCRdb's copy keeps in-frame clones and lacks some. Counted here are some 150,000 clones, roughly 82% occurring once; the ten biggest clones make up roughly 9.1%. Sequenced: peripheral blood. The receptors shown here come from a woman in her seventies with acute or convalescent COVID-19.

The chain links TRBV10-3 to TRBJ2-3; D may be TRBD1 (5 bases). Trimming left V 0 bases short and J 4 bases short, with 17 bases between. CDR1 and CDR2 (germline): ENHRY, SYGVKD. The CDR3 runs 17 residues. The CDR3 loop is CAISESKGSGAADTQYF. The CDR3 nucleotides are TGTGCCATCAGTGAGTCGAAGGGAAGTGGGGCGGCAGATACGCAGTATTTT.

The chain is built from TRBV3-1 (or the pseudogene TRBV3-2) and TRBJ1-2; 7 nucleotides line up with TRBD1. Germline V gene sequence: CDR1 LGHDT, CDR2 YNNKEL (reference sequence). Trimming cost V 3 bases and J 14 bases; bases outside gene matches: 9. CDR3 length: 12 residues. CDR3 protein: CASSHADRAQTF. CDR3 bases: TGTGCCAGCAGCCATGCCGACAGGGCCCAGACCTTC.

This chain joins TRBV19 and TRBJ1-4, with TRBD1 matching over 9 bases. The CDR3 has 14 amino acids. Germline V CDR1 and CDR2: LNHDA, SQIVND (reference sequence). V dropped 4 bases and J dropped 10; count of bases not matched to a gene: 7. This CDR3 is CASSKGQGERKLFF. CDR3 sequence (DNA): TGTGCCAGTAGTAAGGGACAGGGAGAGAGAAAACTGTTTTTT.

In this sample, this clone turned up once. V is TRBV19 and J is TRBJ1-6, with D maybe TRBD1 (6 bases). In germline, CDR1 is LNHDA, CDR2 SQIVND (reference sequence). Between the trimmed V and J ends, which lost 5 bases and 4 bases, there was a span of 12 bases. The CDR3 sequence is 15 residues long. The CDR3 loop reads CASSDGTRYNSPLHF. The CDR3 DNA reads TGTGCCAGTAGTGACGGGACAAGATATAATTCACCCCTCCACTTT.

This chain connects TRBV6-5 to TRBJ1-2, with no clear D. V was clipped by 0 bases and J by 7 bases, with 15 bases between them. CDR3 size: 15 residues. Germline values: CDR1 MNHEY, CDR2 SVGAGI. CDR3 protein: CASSYSGELASGYTF. The CDR3 DNA reads as TGTGCCAGCAGTTACTCCGGGGAACTGGCTTCTGGCTACACCTTC.

The V gene is TRBV24-1, the J gene TRBJ1-5, with D perhaps matching TRBD1 (6 bases). The CDR3 totals 15 residues. V was shortened by 7 bases and J by 11 bases, with 23 bases between the two germline ends. The germline CDR1 and CDR2 sequences are KGHDR and SFDVKD. The CDR3 spells CATRGAGVKTKAQHF. The DNA for the CDR3 is TGTGCCACCAGGGGGGCGGGGGTAAAGACTAAGGCCCAGCATTTT.

The J gene is TRBJ2-3, the V gene TRBV7-3; D is ambiguous. Trimming left V 5 bases short and J 0 bases short, with 3 bases between. The CDR3 sequence is 12 residues long. Germline CDR1 reads SGHTA; CDR2 reads FQGTGA. This CDR3 reads CASSPSTDTQYF. The CDR3 region has the DNA TGTGCCAGCAGCCCGAGCACAGATACGCAGTATTTT.

V and J are TRBV7-9 and TRBJ2-5; 7 bases are shared with TRBD1. Germline V lookup: CDR1 SEHNR, CDR2 FQNEAQ (reference sequence). CDR3 length: 15 residues. The V segment lost 4 bases and the J segment 2 bases; nucleotides outside the gene matches: 7. CDR3 sequence reads: CASSSDRELQETQYF. The CDR3 region has the DNA TGTGCCAGCAGCTCCGACAGGGAACTTCAAGAGACCCAGTACTTC.

The chain employs TRBV4-2 and TRBJ2-7, with TRBD2 identical over 7 bases. Germline V gene data show CDR1 as LGHNA and CDR2 as YNFKEQ. CDR3 length: 18 residues. Trimming removed 3 bases from V and 2 bases from J; junction bases left unmatched: 16. The CDR3, as DNA: TGTGCCAGCAGCCAGCGGGCGAGCGGGGTCTCCCGAACCTACGAGCAGTACTTC. Protein product: CASSQRASGVSRTYEQYF.

The chain combines TRBV5-6 with TRBJ1-4; maybe TRBD1 (5 bases). CDR1 is SGHDT, CDR2 YYEEEE, per germline. The CDR3 consists of 16 residues. The ends were cut back, 0 bases at V and 3 bases at J, with 12 bases in the middle. CDR3 in amino acids: CASSLEGRTANEKLFF. In nucleotides, the CDR3 is TGTGCCAGCAGCTTGGAGGGGAGGACCGCTAATGAAAAACTGTTTTTT.

V is TRBV11-3 and J is TRBJ1-1; D unresolved. Between the trimmed V and J ends, which lost 3 bases and 0 bases, there was a span of 5 bases. Germline V CDR1 and CDR2: SGHNT, YENEEA. CDR3 length: 13 residues. CDR3 nucleotides: TGTGCCAGCAGCTTCTTTATGAACACTGAAGCTTTCTTT. Its protein product is CASSFFMNTEAFF.

The CDR3, as DNA: TGTGCCAGCAGCTTGGCTAGCGGGAGAGGGAGAGATACGCAGTATTTT. It specifies CASSLASGRGRDTQYF. The rearrangement joins TRBV7-2 to TRBJ2-3, with TRBD2 identical over 10 bases. Unmatched junction bases numbered 8, after V lost 3 bases and J lost 5 bases. The germline V gene has CDR1 SGHTA and CDR2 FQGNSA. CDR3 length equals 16 residues.

The J gene is TRBJ2-7, the V gene TRBV3-1 (or the pseudogene TRBV3-2); possibly TRBD1 for D (7 bases). Per germline, CDR1 LGHDT and CDR2 YNNKEL (reference sequence). This CDR3 is 17 amino acids long. The V and J ends lost 3 bases and 6 bases respectively, with 24 bases between them. CDR3 residues: CASSHRPGQEGCSEQYF. The CDR3 DNA is TGTGCCAGCAGCCATCGACCAGGACAGGAGGGGTGTAGCGAGCAGTACTTC.